This TCR beta chain was documented in a study of blood T cells in healthy people across ages. V lost 4 bases, J lost 1 base, and 11 bases lay in between. Germline V gene sequence: CDR1 SGHAT, CDR2 FQNNGV. The CDR3 sequence is 14 residues long. A J-beta primer mix and a sample-barcoded 5' primer were used in a second PCR of roughly 6 to 11 cycles. A template-switch adaptor with 12 random nucleotides tagged each cDNA molecule. TCRdb ran MiXCR on the 5' RACE reads and lists one entry per CDR3 protein. The sample includes about 840,000 distinct CDR3 sequences, around 29% seen only once; the top ten take about 10%. This clonotype was picked up many times. These data were also reused for a study on T cells of mothers and their children. That source notes: Overlap in related mother-child pairs always slightly exceeded unrelated pairs, never significantly.

Sequences were obtained from blood. The sequence derives from a woman aged 40 to 50 in good health. This chain joins TRBV11-2 and TRBJ2-7; possible D gene TRBD2, 5 bases. The DNA of the CDR3 is TGTGCCAGCAGCTGGCGGGTCGATTCCTACGAGCAGTACTTC. Translation gives CASSWRVDSYEQYF.